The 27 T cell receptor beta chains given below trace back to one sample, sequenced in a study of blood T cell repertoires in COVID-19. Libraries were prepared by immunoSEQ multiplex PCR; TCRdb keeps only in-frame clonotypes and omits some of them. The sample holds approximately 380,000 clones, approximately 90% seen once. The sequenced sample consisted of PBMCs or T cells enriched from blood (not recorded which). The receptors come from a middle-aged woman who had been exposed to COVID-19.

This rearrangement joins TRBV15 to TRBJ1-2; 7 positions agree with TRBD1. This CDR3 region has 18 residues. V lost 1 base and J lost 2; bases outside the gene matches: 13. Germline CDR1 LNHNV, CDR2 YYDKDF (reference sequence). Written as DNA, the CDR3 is TGTGCCACCAGCAGAGTAACCTCTTTGGCAGGGGGGAACTATGGCTACACCTTC. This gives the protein CATSRVTSLAGGNYGYTF.

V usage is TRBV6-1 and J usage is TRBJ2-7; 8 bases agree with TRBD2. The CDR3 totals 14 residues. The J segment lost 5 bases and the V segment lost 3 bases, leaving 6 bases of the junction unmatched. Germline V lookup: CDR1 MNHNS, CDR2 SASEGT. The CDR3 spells CASSDAGGFHEQYF. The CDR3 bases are TGTGCCAGCAGTGATGCGGGGGGATTCCACGAGCAGTACTTC.

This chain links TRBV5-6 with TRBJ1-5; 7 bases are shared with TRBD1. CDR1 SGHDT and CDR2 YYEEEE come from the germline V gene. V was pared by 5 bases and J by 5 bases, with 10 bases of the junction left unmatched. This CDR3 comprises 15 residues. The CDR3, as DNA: TGTGCCAGCAGTCGGGGACAGTCGGAGTATCAGCCCCAGCATTTT. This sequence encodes CASSRGQSEYQPQHF.

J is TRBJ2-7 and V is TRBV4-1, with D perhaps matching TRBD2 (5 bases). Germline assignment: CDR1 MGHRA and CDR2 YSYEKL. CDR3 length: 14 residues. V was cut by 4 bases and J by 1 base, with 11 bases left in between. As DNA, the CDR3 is TGCGCCAGCAGCCGGGAGCGGAGTTCCTACGAGCAGTACTTC. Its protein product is CASSRERSSYEQYF.

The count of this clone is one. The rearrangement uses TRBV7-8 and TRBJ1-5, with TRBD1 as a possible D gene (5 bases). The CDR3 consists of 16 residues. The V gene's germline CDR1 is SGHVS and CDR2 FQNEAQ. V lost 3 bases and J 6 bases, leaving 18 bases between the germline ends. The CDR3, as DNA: TGTGCCAGCAGCTTGACTGGAGGGGCGTGGGGTCAGCCCCAGCATTTT. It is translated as CASSLTGGAWGQPQHF.

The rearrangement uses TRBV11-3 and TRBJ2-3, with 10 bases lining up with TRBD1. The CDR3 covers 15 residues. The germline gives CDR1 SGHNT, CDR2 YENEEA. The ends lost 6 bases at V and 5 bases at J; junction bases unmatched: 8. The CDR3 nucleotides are TGTGCCAGCAGTAAAGGACAGGGGGTAGGAGATACGCAGTATTTT. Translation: CASSKGQGVGDTQYF.

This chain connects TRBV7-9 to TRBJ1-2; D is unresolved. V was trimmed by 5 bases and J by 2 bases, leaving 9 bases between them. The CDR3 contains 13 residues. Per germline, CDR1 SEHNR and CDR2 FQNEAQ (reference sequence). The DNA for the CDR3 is TGTGCCAGCAGCCCCCTCCAGAACTATGGCTACACCTTC. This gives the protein CASSPLQNYGYTF.

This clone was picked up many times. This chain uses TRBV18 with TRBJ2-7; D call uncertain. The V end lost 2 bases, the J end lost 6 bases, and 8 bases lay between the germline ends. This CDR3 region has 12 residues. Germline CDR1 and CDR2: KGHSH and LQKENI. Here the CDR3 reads CASSPDSLEQYF. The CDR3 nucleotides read TGTGCCAGCTCACCAGACTCCCTCGAGCAGTACTTC.

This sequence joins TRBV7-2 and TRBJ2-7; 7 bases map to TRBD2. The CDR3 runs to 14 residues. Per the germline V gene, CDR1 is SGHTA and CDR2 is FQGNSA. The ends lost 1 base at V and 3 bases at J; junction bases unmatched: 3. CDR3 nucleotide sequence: TGTGCCAGCAGCTTAGGCGAGCGGGGCTACGAGCAGTACTTC. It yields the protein CASSLGERGYEQYF.

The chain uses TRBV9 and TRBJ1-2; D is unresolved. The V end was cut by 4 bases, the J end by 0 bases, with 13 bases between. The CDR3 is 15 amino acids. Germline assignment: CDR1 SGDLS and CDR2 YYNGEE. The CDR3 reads CASSPWQRANYGYTF. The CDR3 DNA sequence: TGTGCCAGCAGCCCTTGGCAGCGCGCTAACTATGGCTACACCTTC.

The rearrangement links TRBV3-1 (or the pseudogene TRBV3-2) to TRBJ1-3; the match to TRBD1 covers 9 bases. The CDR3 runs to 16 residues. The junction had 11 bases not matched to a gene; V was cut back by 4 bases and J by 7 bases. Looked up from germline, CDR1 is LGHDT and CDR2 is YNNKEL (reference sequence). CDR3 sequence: CASSLGGTGTRNTIYF. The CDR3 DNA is TGTGCCAGCAGCCTGGGTGGGACAGGGACTCGGAACACCATATATTTT.

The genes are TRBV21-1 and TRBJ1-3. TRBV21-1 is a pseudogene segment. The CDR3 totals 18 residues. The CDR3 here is CASSKEEGKGTSGNTIYF. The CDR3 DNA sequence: TGTGCCAGCAGCAAAGAGGAGGGGAAGGGGACCTCTGGAAACACCATATATTTT.

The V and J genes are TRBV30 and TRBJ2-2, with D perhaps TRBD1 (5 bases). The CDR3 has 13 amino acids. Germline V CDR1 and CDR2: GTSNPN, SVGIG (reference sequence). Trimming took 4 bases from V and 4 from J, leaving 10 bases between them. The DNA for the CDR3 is TGTGCCTGGAACCAGGGCAGCACCGGGGAGCTGTTTTTT. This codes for CAWNQGSTGELFF. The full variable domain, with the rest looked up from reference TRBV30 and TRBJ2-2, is SQTIHQWPATLVQPVGSPLSLECTVEGTSNPNLYWYRQAAGRGLQLLFYSVGIGQISSEVPQNLSASRPQDRQFILSSKKLLLSDSGFYLCAWNQGSTGELFFGEGSRLTVL.

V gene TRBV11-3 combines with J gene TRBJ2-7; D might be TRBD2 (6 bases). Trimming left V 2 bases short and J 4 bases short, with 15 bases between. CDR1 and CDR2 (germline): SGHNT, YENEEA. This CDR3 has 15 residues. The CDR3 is CASSLNRGALYEQYF. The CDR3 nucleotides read TGTGCCAGCAGCTTAAATCGCGGGGCGCTATACGAGCAGTACTTC. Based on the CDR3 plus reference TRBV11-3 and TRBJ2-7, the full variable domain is EAGVVQSPRYKIIEKKQPVAFWCNPISGHNTLYWYLQNLGQGPELLIRYENEEAVDDSQLPKDRFSAERLKGVDSTLKIQPAELGDSAVYLCASSLNRGALYEQYFGPGTRLTVT.

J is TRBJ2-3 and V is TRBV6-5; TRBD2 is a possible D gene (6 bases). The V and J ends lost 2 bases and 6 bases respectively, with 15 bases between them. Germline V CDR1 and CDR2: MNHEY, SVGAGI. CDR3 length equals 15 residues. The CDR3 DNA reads TGTGCCAGCAGTTACGCGGGACGCCGGGGGGATACGCAGTATTTT. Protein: CASSYAGRRGDTQYF.

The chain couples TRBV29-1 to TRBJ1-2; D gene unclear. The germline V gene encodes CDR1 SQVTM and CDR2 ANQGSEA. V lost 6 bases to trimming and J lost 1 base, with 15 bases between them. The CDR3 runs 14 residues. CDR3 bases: TGCAGCGTGGCCCGGCAGGCGGGTAACTATGGCTACACCTTC. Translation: CSVARQAGNYGYTF.

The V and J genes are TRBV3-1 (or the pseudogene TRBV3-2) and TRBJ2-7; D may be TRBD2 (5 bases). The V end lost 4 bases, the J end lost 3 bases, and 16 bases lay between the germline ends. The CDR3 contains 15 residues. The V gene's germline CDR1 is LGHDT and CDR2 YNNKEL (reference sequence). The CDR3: CASSLRLLAVYEQYF. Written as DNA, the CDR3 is TGTGCCAGCAGCCTAAGGTTGCTAGCTGTCTACGAGCAGTACTTC.

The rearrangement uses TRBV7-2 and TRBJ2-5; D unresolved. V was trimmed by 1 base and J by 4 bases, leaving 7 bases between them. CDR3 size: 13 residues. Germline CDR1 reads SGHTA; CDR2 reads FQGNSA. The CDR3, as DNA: TGTGCCAGCAGCTTAGTTGCGGCAGAGACCCAGTACTTC. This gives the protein CASSLVAAETQYF.

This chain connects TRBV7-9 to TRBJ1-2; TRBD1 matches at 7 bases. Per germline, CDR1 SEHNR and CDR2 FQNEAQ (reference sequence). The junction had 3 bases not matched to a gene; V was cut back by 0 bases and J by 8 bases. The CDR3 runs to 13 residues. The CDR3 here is CASSLAPQGGYTF. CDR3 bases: TGTGCCAGCAGCTTAGCCCCACAGGGGGGCTACACCTTC.

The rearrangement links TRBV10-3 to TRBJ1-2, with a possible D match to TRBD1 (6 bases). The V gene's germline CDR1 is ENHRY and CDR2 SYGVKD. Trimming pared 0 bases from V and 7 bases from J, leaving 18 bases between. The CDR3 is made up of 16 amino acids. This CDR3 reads CAISESVSGGLGGYTF. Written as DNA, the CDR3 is TGTGCCATCAGTGAGTCGGTTTCGGGGGGCTTAGGTGGCTACACCTTC.

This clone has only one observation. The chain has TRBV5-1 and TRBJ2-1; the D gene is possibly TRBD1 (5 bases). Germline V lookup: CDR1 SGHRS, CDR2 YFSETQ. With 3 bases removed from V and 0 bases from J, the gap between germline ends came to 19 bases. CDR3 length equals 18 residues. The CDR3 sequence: CASSSPSQQESSYNEQFF. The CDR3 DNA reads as TGCGCCAGCAGCTCCCCGTCCCAACAGGAGAGCTCCTACAATGAGCAGTTCTTC.

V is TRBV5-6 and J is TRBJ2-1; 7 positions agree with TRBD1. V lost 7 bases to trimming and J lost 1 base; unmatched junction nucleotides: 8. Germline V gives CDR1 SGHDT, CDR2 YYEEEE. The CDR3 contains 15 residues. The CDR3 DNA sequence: TGTGCCAGCTGCAAAGACAGGGTGTCCTACAATGAGCAGTTCTTC. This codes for CASCKDRVSYNEQFF.

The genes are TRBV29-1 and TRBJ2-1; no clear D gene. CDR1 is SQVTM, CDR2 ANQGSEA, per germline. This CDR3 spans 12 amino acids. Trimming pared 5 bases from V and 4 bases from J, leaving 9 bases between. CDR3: CSVRVSYNEQFF. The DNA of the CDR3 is TGCAGCGTTCGGGTATCGTACAATGAGCAGTTCTTC.

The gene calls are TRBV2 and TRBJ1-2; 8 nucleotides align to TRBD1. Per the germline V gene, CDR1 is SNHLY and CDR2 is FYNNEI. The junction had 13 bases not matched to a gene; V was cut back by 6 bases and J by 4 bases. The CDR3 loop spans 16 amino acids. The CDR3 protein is CASRGTPGQAIYGYTF. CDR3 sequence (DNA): TGTGCCAGCAGGGGTACACCGGGACAGGCGATCTATGGCTACACCTTC.

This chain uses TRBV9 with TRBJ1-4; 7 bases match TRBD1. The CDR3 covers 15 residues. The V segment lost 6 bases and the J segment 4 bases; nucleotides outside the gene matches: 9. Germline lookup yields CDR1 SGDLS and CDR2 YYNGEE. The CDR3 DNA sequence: TGTGCCAGCACGACAGGGACTGCGAATAATGAAAAACTGTTTTTT. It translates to CASTTGTANNEKLFF.

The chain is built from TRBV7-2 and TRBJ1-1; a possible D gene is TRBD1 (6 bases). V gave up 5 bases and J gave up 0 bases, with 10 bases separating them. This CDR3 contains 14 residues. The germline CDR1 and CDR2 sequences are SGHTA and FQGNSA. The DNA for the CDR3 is TGTGCCAGCAGCCAAAGGACAGTGAACACTGAAGCTTTCTTT. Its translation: CASSQRTVNTEAFF.

CDR3 nucleotides: TGTGCCAGCACTCCCCACGGAGGGCTCCAAAACGAGCAGTACTTC. This encodes CASTPHGGLQNEQYF. The chain links TRBV2 to TRBJ2-7; TRBD2 might be the D (6 bases). Germline loops: CDR1 SNHLY, CDR2 FYNNEI. Trimming took 7 bases from V and 5 from J, leaving 21 bases between them. CDR3 size: 15 residues.